These T cell receptor beta chains were read from a single sample in a study of shared clonotypes between healthy human individuals. Sequencing was performed with immunoSEQ multiplex PCR; in TCRdb, only in-frame clones are kept and a portion is missing. The repertoire holds about 2.4 million clones, with roughly 92% as singletons. The sample taken for sequencing was naive CD4+ T cells sorted from blood. Receptor source: a man between 18 and 29 years old in good health. Each CDR3 is given without its conserved first and last residue.

v_gene,j_gene,CDR3aa
TRBV10-1,TRBJ2-7,ASSANTYEQY
TRBV5-1,TRBJ2-5,ASSVRGREKETQY
TRBV2,TRBJ1-1,ASSSRQGPTEAF
TRBV6-5,TRBJ2-5,ASSYGLGTQAETQY
TRBV7-2,TRBJ1-1,ASSLAIGVATEAF
TRBV28,TRBJ2-1,ASSSRGRPERGRGHEQF
TRBV18,TRBJ1-3,ASSPPGLSNSGNTIY
TRBV5-1,TRBJ1-4,ASSLEQGNEKLF
TRBV7-2,TRBJ2-1,ASSIMAPVNHNEQF
TRBV7-3,TRBJ2-2,ASSLGQVNTGELF
TRBV4-1,TRBJ2-7,ASRTNRGTNYEQY
TRBV4-2,TRBJ2-5,ASSQGGTQY
TRBV28,TRBJ1-2,ASSLVPGQSDYGYT
TRBV18,TRBJ1-1,ASSPGQGGGMNTEAF
TRBV7-2,TRBJ1-4,ASSLARSGIGNEKLF
TRBV6-1,TRBJ2-2,ASSGRGAGELF
TRBV6-5,TRBJ1-4,ASSRGHSNEKLF
TRBV29-1,TRBJ1-1,SGGQGGVNTEAF
TRBV18,TRBJ1-2,ASSPKETAPYGYT
TRBV6-6,TRBJ2-2,ASSYLREGTGELF
TRBV5-5,TRBJ2-5,ASSYRTDQETQY
TRBV30,TRBJ1-4,AWRRAAGPNEKLF
TRBV7-9,TRBJ2-5,ASSLQGAFQETQY
TRBV10-3,TRBJ2-5,AISDGVETQY
TRBV28,TRBJ2-3,ASSLSGSRDTQY
TRBV6-1,TRBJ2-3,ASSATGGADTQY
TRBV5-1,TRBJ2-1,ASSSAVSSYNEQF
TRBV6-5,TRBJ1-4,ASSTGRGVSEKLF
TRBV2,TRBJ2-1,ASSGQGYNEQF
TRBV7-9,TRBJ2-5,ASNRGLAVETQY
TRBV4-1,TRBJ2-7,ASSQEWGRTPSSYEQY
TRBV6-5,TRBJ2-7,ASSYGTSGTPGEQY
TRBV5-4,TRBJ1-2,ASSLDGGGRDYGYT
TRBV7-2,TRBJ2-3,ASSFGTSTPRDTQY
TRBV2,TRBJ2-7,ASSDSYEQY
TRBV6-1,TRBJ1-5,ASLDRAFNQPQH
TRBV5-1,TRBJ1-6,ASVGQGPNSPLH
TRBV30,TRBJ2-3,AWLGGAGVNTDTQY
TRBV9,TRBJ2-2,ASSGQGTGELF
TRBV14,TRBJ1-3,ASSPTRSSGNTIY
TRBV10-3,TRBJ2-7,AINEGGGRTYEQY
TRBV4-1,TRBJ2-5,ASSQDRVAAQETQY
TRBV28,TRBJ2-5,ASSLTSGFQETQY
TRBV30,TRBJ2-1,AWAPGTTSYNEQF
TRBV30,TRBJ1-6,AWSSSRTGGNSPLH
TRBV18,TRBJ1-2,ASSDRQVYGYT
TRBV5-5,TRBJ1-2,ASSGTGGNYGYT
TRBV7-5,TRBJ1-5,ARSLTGAHQPQH